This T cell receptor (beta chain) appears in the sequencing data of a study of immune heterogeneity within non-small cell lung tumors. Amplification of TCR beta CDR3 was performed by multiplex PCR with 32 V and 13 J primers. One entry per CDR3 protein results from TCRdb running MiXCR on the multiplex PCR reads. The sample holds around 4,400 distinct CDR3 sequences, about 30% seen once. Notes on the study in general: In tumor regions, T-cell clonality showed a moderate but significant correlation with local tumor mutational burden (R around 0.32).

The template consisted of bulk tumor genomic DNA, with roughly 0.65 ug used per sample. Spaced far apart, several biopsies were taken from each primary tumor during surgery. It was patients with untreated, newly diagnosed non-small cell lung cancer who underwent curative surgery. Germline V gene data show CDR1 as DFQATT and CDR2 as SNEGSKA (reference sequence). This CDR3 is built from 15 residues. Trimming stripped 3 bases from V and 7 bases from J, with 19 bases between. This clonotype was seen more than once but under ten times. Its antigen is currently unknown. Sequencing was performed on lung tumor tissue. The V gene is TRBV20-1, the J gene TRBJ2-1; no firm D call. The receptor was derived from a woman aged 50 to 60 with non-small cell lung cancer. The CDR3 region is CSASNWVAVSNEQFF. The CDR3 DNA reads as TGCAGTGCTAGTAATTGGGTGGCTGTGAGTAATGAGCAGTTCTTC.